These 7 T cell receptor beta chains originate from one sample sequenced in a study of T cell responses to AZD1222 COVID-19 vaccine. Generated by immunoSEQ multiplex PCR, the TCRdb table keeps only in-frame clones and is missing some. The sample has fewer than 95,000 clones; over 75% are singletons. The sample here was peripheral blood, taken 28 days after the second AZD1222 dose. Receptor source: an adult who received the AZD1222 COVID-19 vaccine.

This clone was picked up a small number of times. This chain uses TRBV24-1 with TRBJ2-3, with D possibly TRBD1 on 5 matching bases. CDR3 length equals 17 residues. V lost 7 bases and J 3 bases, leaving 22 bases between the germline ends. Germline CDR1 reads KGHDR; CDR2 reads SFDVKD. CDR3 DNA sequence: TGTGCCACCAGCGAACCGACCCAGGGTTTTCGGACAGATACGCAGTATTTT. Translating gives CATSEPTQGFRTDTQYF.

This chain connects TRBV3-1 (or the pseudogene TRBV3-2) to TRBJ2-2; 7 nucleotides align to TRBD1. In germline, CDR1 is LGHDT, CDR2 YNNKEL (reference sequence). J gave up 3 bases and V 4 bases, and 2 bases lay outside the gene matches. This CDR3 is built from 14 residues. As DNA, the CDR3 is TGTGCCAGCAGCCGACAGGGCGACACCGGGGAGCTGTTTTTT. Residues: CASSRQGDTGELFF.

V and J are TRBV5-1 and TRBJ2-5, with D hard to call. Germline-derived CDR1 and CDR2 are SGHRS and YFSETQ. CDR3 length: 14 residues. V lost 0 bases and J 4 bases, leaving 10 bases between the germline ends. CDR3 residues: CASSLGLLGETQYF. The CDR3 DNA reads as TGCGCCAGCAGCTTGGGACTTCTCGGAGAGACCCAGTACTTC.

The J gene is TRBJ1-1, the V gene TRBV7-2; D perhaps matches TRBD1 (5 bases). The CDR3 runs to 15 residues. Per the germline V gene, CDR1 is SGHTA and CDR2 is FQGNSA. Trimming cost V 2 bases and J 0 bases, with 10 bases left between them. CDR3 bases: TGTGCCAGCAGCTTAAGGGCAGGGCTGAACACTGAAGCTTTCTTT. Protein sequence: CASSLRAGLNTEAFF.

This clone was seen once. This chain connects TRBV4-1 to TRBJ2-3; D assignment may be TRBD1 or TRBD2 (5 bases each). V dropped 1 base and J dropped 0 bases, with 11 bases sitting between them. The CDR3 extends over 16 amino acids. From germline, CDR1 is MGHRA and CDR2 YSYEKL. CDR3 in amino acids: CASSQAGPVSTDTQYF. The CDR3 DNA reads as TGCGCCAGCAGCCAAGCGGGACCGGTTAGCACAGATACGCAGTATTTT.

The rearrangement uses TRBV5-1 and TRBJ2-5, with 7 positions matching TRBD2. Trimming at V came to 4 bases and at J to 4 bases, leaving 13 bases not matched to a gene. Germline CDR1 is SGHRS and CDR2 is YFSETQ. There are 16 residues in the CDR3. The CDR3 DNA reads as TGCGCCAGCAGCCCAGGCGGAGGGAGGGCGGCAGAGACCCAGTACTTC. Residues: CASSPGGGRAAETQYF.

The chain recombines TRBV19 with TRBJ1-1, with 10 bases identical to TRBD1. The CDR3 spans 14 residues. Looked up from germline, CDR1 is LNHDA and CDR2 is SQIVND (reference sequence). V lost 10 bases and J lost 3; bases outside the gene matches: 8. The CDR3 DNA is TGTGCCACCAAGGACAGGGGGGGGGACACTGAAGCTTTCTTT. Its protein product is CATKDRGGDTEAFF.